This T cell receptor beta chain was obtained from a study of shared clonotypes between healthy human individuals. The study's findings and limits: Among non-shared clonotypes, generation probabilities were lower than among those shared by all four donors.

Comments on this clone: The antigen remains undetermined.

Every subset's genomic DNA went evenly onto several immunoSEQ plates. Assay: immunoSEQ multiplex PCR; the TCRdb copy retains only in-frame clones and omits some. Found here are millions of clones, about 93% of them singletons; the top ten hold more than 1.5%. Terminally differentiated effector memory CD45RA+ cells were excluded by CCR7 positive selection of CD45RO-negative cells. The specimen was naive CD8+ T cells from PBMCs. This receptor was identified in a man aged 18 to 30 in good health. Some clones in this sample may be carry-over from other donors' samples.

The CDR3 sequence is CASSKGAKTAYSYEQYF. The CDR3 region has the DNA TGTGCCAGCAGCAAAGGGGCAAAGACGGCCTACTCCTACGAGCAGTACTTC. The chain has TRBV21-1 and TRBJ2-7; the table's D call TRBD1 went unverified against the DNA. TRBV21-1 is recorded as a pseudogene. The CDR3 covers 17 residues.